The rows below give T cell receptor beta chains drawn from one sample of a study of graft-versus-host responses after intestinal transplantation. Antigens of these TCRs are unknown. Data came from immunoSEQ multiplex PCR; TCRdb stores just in-frame clones and leaves some out. The sample yields about 120,000 clones, 90% seen once. The sequencing here drew on unstimulated CD4+ T cells sorted from spleen or lymph node cells, taken before intestinal transplant. These receptors came from a human donor who received an intestinal transplant. The CDR3 runs from the conserved cysteine through the conserved F or W. The D gene is left open where the match is weak. Clone size is given for some rows only: seen once, a few or many times, or a class if the clone is expanded.

d_call: .
clone_size: .
j_call: TRBJ1-1
v_call: TRBV6-1
cdr3_aa: CASSRGGAGTEAFF
cdr3_nt: TGTGCCAGCAGCCGGGGGGGGGCGGGGACTGAAGCTTTCTTT

d_call: .
clone_size: .
j_call: TRBJ1-3
v_call: TRBV6-6
cdr3_aa: CASSYSGQFSGNTIYF
cdr3_nt: TGTGCCAGCAGTTACTCTGGGCAATTCTCTGGAAACACCATATATTTT

d_call: TRBD1
clone_size: .
j_call: TRBJ1-2
v_call: TRBV28
cdr3_aa: CASRDYPGTEYGYTF
cdr3_nt: TGTGCCAGCAGAGACTACCCCGGGACAGAGTATGGCTACACCTTC

d_call: .
clone_size: .
j_call: TRBJ1-3
v_call: TRBV9
cdr3_aa: CASSAQTGPSGNTIYF
cdr3_nt: TGTGCCAGCAGCGCTCAGACAGGACCCTCTGGAAACACCATATATTTT

d_call: .
clone_size: .
j_call: TRBJ2-7
v_call: TRBV11-2
cdr3_aa: CASSLVVGGYEQYF
cdr3_nt: TGTGCCAGCAGCTTAGTAGTTGGCGGCTACGAGCAGTACTTC

d_call: TRBD1
clone_size: .
j_call: TRBJ1-5
v_call: TRBV19
cdr3_aa: CASNAGTGVGNQPQHF
cdr3_nt: TGTGCCAGTAACGCCGGGACAGGGGTTGGCAATCAGCCCCAGCATTTT

d_call: TRBD1
clone_size: .
j_call: TRBJ1-3
v_call: TRBV28
cdr3_aa: CASSRGTGAGNTIYF
cdr3_nt: TGTGCCAGCAGCCGAGGGACAGGGGCTGGAAACACCATATATTTT

d_call: TRBD1
clone_size: .
j_call: TRBJ1-5
v_call: TRBV11-2
cdr3_aa: CASSGQGYSNQPQHF
cdr3_nt: TGTGCCAGCAGCGGACAGGGATATAGCAATCAGCCCCAGCATTTT

d_call: .
clone_size: .
j_call: TRBJ2-2
v_call: TRBV11-3
cdr3_aa: CASSLSRGSTGELFF
cdr3_nt: TGTGCCAGCAGCTTATCTCGGGGAAGCACCGGGGAGCTGTTTTTT

d_call: .
clone_size: .
j_call: TRBJ2-3
v_call: TRBV10-3
cdr3_aa: CAISENRGTDTQYF
cdr3_nt: TGTGCCATCAGTGAGAATCGGGGCACAGATACGCAGTATTTT

d_call: TRBD2
clone_size: .
j_call: TRBJ2-7
v_call: TRBV5-1
cdr3_aa: CASSWGAGGDEQYF
cdr3_nt: TGCGCCAGCAGCTGGGGGGCGGGAGGAGACGAGCAGTACTTC

d_call: TRBD2
clone_size: .
j_call: TRBJ2-7
v_call: TRBV5-1
cdr3_aa: CASSFTSAYEQYF
cdr3_nt: TGCGCCAGCAGCTTTACTAGCGCCTACGAGCAGTACTTC

d_call: TRBD2
clone_size: .
j_call: TRBJ2-1
v_call: TRBV29-1
cdr3_aa: CSASPAGGYNEQFF
cdr3_nt: TGCAGCGCCTCACCAGCGGGGGGCTACAATGAGCAGTTCTTC

d_call: .
clone_size: .
j_call: TRBJ1-1
v_call: TRBV2
cdr3_aa: CASSDPYTEAFF
cdr3_nt: TGTGCCAGCAGTGACCCTTACACTGAAGCTTTCTTT

d_call: .
clone_size: .
j_call: TRBJ1-2
v_call: TRBV19
cdr3_aa: CASSPLQGLKGLLIYGYTF
cdr3_nt: TGTGCCAGTAGTCCCCTCCAGGGCCTAAAGGGCCTACTCATATATGGCTACACCTTC

d_call: .
clone_size: .
j_call: TRBJ2-4
v_call: TRBV6-5
cdr3_aa: CASSFDSTRNIQYF
cdr3_nt: TGTGCCAGCAGTTTCGACAGTACCCGAAACATTCAGTACTTC

d_call: .
clone_size: .
j_call: TRBJ2-1
v_call: TRBV5-6
cdr3_aa: CASSFPTVSSYNEQFF
cdr3_nt: TGTGCCAGCAGCTTTCCGACTGTGAGCTCCTACAATGAGCAGTTCTTC

d_call: TRBD1
clone_size: once
j_call: TRBJ1-4
v_call: TRBV9
cdr3_aa: CASSFTGQGAKLFF
cdr3_nt: TGTGCCAGCAGCTTCACGGGACAGGGGGCGAAGCTGTTTTTT

d_call: .
clone_size: .
j_call: TRBJ2-2
v_call: TRBV6-1
cdr3_aa: CASSNEQGFGGELFF
cdr3_nt: TGTGCCAGCAGTAATGAACAGGGATTTGGCGGGGAGCTGTTTTTT

d_call: TRBD2
clone_size: .
j_call: TRBJ2-5
v_call: TRBV18
cdr3_aa: CASSPLPSGGKRETQYF
cdr3_nt: TGTGCCAGCTCACCACTGCCTTCGGGAGGAAAGCGGGAGACCCAGTACTTC

d_call: TRBD1
clone_size: .
j_call: TRBJ1-2
v_call: TRBV29-1
cdr3_aa: CSVEGQGAFRSGYTF
cdr3_nt: TGCAGCGTTGAAGGGCAGGGGGCCTTTCGGTCCGGCTACACCTTC

d_call: .
clone_size: .
j_call: TRBJ1-3
v_call: TRBV9
cdr3_aa: CASSENSGKSSGNTIYF
cdr3_nt: TGTGCCAGCAGCGAGAATTCAGGGAAGAGCTCTGGAAACACCATATATTTT

d_call: .
clone_size: .
j_call: TRBJ2-7
v_call: TRBV18
cdr3_aa: CASSPGSTSYEQYF
cdr3_nt: TGTGCCAGCTCACCAGGGAGTACGAGCTACGAGCAGTACTTC

d_call: .
clone_size: .
j_call: TRBJ2-7
v_call: TRBV5-1
cdr3_aa: CASSLVVSSYEQYF
cdr3_nt: TGCGCCAGCAGCTTGGTAGTGAGCTCCTACGAGCAGTACTTC

d_call: .
clone_size: .
j_call: TRBJ1-1
v_call: TRBV6-1
cdr3_aa: CASSPATDRNTEAFF
cdr3_nt: TGTGCCAGCAGCCCTGCTACCGACAGGAACACTGAAGCTTTCTTT

d_call: .
clone_size: .
j_call: TRBJ2-7
v_call: TRBV4-2
cdr3_aa: CASSLSQFSYEQYF
cdr3_nt: TGTGCCAGCAGCCTTAGCCAATTCAGCTACGAGCAGTACTTC

d_call: .
clone_size: .
j_call: TRBJ2-5
v_call: TRBV6-5
cdr3_aa: CASSGHNQETQYF
cdr3_nt: TGTGCCAGCAGCGGACATAACCAAGAGACCCAGTACTTC

d_call: .
clone_size: once
j_call: TRBJ1-1
v_call: TRBV5-1
cdr3_aa: CASSLDGAGITEAFF
cdr3_nt: TGCGCCAGCAGCTTGGACGGTGCAGGGATCACTGAAGCTTTCTTT

d_call: TRBD2
clone_size: few
j_call: TRBJ2-7
v_call: TRBV5-1
cdr3_aa: CASSLEGGSSYEQYF
cdr3_nt: TGCGCCAGCAGCTTGGAGGGCGGGAGCTCCTACGAGCAGTACTTC

d_call: .
clone_size: .
j_call: TRBJ2-7
v_call: TRBV18
cdr3_aa: CASSPPSSYEQYF
cdr3_nt: TGTGCCAGCTCACCACCGAGCTCCTACGAGCAGTACTTC

d_call: TRBD1
clone_size: .
j_call: TRBJ2-3
v_call: TRBV7-9
cdr3_aa: CASSLSTNSDRVRRDTQYF
cdr3_nt: TGTGCCAGCAGCTTAAGTACCAATTCGGACAGGGTAAGGAGGGATACGCAGTATTTT

d_call: TRBD1
clone_size: .
j_call: TRBJ2-4
v_call: TRBV4-1
cdr3_aa: CASSLRGHISKNIQYF
cdr3_nt: TGCGCCAGCAGCCTCAGGGGGCATATCAGCAAAAACATTCAGTACTTC

d_call: TRBD2
clone_size: .
j_call: TRBJ2-7
v_call: TRBV7-2
cdr3_aa: CASSKESSGVHEQYF
cdr3_nt: TGTGCCAGCAGCAAAGAAAGTAGCGGGGTACACGAGCAGTACTTC

d_call: .
clone_size: .
j_call: TRBJ2-3
v_call: TRBV7-2
cdr3_aa: CASSLWGLRADTQYF
cdr3_nt: TGTGCCAGCAGCTTATGGGGACTGCGTGCAGATACGCAGTATTTT

d_call: TRBD2
clone_size: .
j_call: TRBJ2-7
v_call: TRBV10-2
cdr3_aa: CASRRGTSGVYEQYF
cdr3_nt: TGCGCCAGCAGACGCGGGACTAGCGGCGTCTACGAGCAGTACTTC

d_call: .
clone_size: .
j_call: TRBJ1-6
v_call: TRBV7-9
cdr3_aa: CASSLGQSYNSPLHF
cdr3_nt: TGTGCCAGCAGCTTAGGACAGAGCTATAATTCACCCCTCCACTTT

d_call: .
clone_size: .
j_call: TRBJ1-6
v_call: TRBV21-1
cdr3_aa: CASSKPTGDSPLHF
cdr3_nt: TGTGCCAGCAGCAAACCGACAGGGGATTCACCCCTCCACTTT

d_call: .
clone_size: .
j_call: TRBJ1-6
v_call: TRBV5-1
cdr3_aa: CASSVEYGNSPLHF
cdr3_nt: TGCGCCAGCTCGGTAGAGTATGGTAATTCACCCCTCCACTTT

d_call: .
clone_size: few
j_call: TRBJ1-2
v_call: TRBV5-6
cdr3_aa: CASSLHSPNYGYTF
cdr3_nt: TGTGCCAGCAGCTTGCACAGTCCTAACTATGGCTACACCTTC

d_call: TRBD1
clone_size: .
j_call: TRBJ1-6
v_call: TRBV19
cdr3_aa: CASQIDRGGNSPLHF
cdr3_nt: TGTGCCAGCCAAATCGACAGGGGTGGCAATTCACCCCTCCACTTT

d_call: TRBD1
clone_size: .
j_call: TRBJ1-3
v_call: TRBV15
cdr3_aa: CATSSRTGAGNTIYF
cdr3_nt: TGTGCCACCAGCAGTCGAACAGGGGCTGGAAACACCATATATTTT

d_call: TRBD1
clone_size: .
j_call: TRBJ2-5
v_call: TRBV2
cdr3_aa: CASYNGQGETQYF
cdr3_nt: TGTGCCAGCTATAACGGACAGGGAGAGACCCAGTACTTC

d_call: .
clone_size: .
j_call: TRBJ2-5
v_call: TRBV18
cdr3_aa: CASSPPRDGKETQYF
cdr3_nt: TGTGCCAGCTCACCACCCCGGGATGGAAAAGAGACCCAGTACTTC

d_call: TRBD1
clone_size: .
j_call: TRBJ1-3
v_call: TRBV18
cdr3_aa: CASSPGTGAGNTIYF
cdr3_nt: TGTGCCAGCTCACCAGGGACAGGGGCTGGAAACACCATATATTTT

d_call: .
clone_size: .
j_call: TRBJ1-3
v_call: TRBV19
cdr3_aa: CASSRSSPSGNTIYF
cdr3_nt: TGTGCCAGTAGTAGGAGCAGTCCCTCTGGAAACACCATATATTTT